What follows describes a single TCR beta chain. Its antigen is undetermined. The data were obtained in a study of CD8+CD57+ T cells in acquired aplastic anemia. The study, taken as a whole, reports: Patients and healthy controls showed no significant CD8+ Simpson's diversity difference.

The germline CDR1 and CDR2 sequences are LNHNV and YYDKDF (reference sequence). This CDR3 has 15 residues. V was trimmed by 5 bases and J by 8 bases, leaving 19 bases between them. The TCR beta profiling, which covered VDJ combination and CDR3 sequence, was carried out using genomic DNA as the template. TCRdb reanalysed the reads using MiXCR and keeps one entry per CDR3 protein. The sample has around 170,000 distinct CDR3 sequences; approximately 60% are singletons. The material sequenced was sorted CD4+, CD8+, or CD8+CD57+ T cells (not recorded which) from PBMCs. This chain uses TRBV15 with TRBJ1-3, with D possibly TRBD1 on 6 matching bases. The sequence derives from a human donor in good health. Written as DNA, the CDR3 is TGTGCCACCAGCGGTCAAAGGGACAAAGTAGACACCATATATTTT. As protein: CATSGQRDKVDTIYF.